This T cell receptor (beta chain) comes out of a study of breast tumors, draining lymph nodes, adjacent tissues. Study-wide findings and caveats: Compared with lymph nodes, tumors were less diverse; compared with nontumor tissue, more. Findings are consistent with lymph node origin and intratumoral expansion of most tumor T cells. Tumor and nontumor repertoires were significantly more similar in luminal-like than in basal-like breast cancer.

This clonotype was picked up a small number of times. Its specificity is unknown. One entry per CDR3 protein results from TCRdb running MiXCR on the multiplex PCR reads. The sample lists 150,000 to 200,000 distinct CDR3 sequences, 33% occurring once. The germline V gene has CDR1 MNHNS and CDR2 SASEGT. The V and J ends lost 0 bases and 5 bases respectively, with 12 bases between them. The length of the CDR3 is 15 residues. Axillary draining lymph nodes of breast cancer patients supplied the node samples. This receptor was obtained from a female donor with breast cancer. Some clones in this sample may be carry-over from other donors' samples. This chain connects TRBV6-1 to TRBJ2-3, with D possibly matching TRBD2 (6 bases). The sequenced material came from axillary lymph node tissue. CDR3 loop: CASSEAGGTGDTQYF. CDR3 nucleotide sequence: TGTGCCAGCAGTGAAGCCGGGGGAACGGGAGATACGCAGTATTTT.